A single T cell receptor beta chain is shown here with its context. No antigen is known for it. The sample belongs to a study of T cell responses to AZD1222 COVID-19 vaccine. Study details: Second doses that came at about 4 or about 12 weeks were put together. Points from the study as a whole: The study reported that nearly half of spike-specific TCRs target unmutated variant regions. Rises in breadth and depth of Spike-specific TCRs came after two AZD1222 doses.

The germline gives CDR1 KGHDR, CDR2 SFDVKD. The V gene lost 5 bases and the J gene lost 4 bases, with 15 bases spanning the gap. There are 15 residues in the CDR3. Repertoires were generated with immunoSEQ multiplex PCR, while TCRdb's copy carries only in-frame clones and drops some. The sample holds more than 150,000 clones, around 94% seen once. The sample was peripheral blood, taken on day 0 of AZD1222 vaccination. The chain joins TRBV24-1 to TRBJ2-3; D is possibly TRBD2 (6 bases). The TCR comes from an adult in good health. In nucleotides, the CDR3 is TGTGCCACCAGTGTCGGGGTGTCGGGGGCAGATACGCAGTATTTT. Translating it yields CATSVGVSGADTQYF.